The rows below give T cell receptor beta chains drawn from one sample of a study of CD8 T cells in ankylosing spondylitis. MiXCR, applied by TCRdb to the 5' RACE reads, yields one record per CDR3 protein. Counted here are 200,000 to 250,000 distinct CDR3 sequences, 15% to 20% occurring once; the ten biggest clones make up about 42%. Sequencing used blood, either unsorted or a sorted T cell fraction (not recorded which). Receptor source: a male donor with ankylosing spondylitis. Each CDR3 is given with its conserved first and last residue. D genes are given only for firm matches. Size tells how often a clone was seen (once, few, many) or the class of an expanded clone, and some rows leave it out.

V gene: TRBV7-9
clone size: few
D gene: NA
J gene: TRBJ2-2
CDR3 DNA: TGTGCCAGCAGCTTTCGGGGGCAGGAGGCCGGGGAGCTGTTTTTT
CDR3 protein: CASSFRGQEAGELFF

V gene: TRBV9
clone size: NA
D gene: NA
J gene: TRBJ2-5
CDR3 DNA: TGTGCCAGCAGCGTAGACTCACCTGAGACCCAGTACTTC
CDR3 protein: CASSVDSPETQYF

V gene: TRBV13
clone size: NA
D gene: NA
J gene: TRBJ2-1
CDR3 DNA: TGTGCCAGCAGCTTAGAGACAGAGCAGTTCTTC
CDR3 protein: CASSLETEQFF

V gene: TRBV2
clone size: few
D gene: NA
J gene: TRBJ2-1
CDR3 DNA: TGTGCCAGCAGACCGGACAAGAGTATTTACAATGAGCAGTTCTTC
CDR3 protein: CASRPDKSIYNEQFF

V gene: TRBV6-2/TRBV6-3
clone size: NA
D gene: NA
J gene: TRBJ2-4
CDR3 DNA: TGTGCCAGCAGTTACTCGGTGGAGGGGAACATTCAGTACTTC
CDR3 protein: CASSYSVEGNIQYF

V gene: TRBV7-9
clone size: NA
D gene: NA
J gene: TRBJ1-2
CDR3 DNA: TGTGCCAGCAGCTTAGACGGACAGTACTATGGCTACACCTTC
CDR3 protein: CASSLDGQYYGYTF

V gene: TRBV15
clone size: NA
D gene: NA
J gene: TRBJ2-7
CDR3 DNA: TGTGCCACCAGCTCGGGGGATGTCTACGAGCAGTACTTC
CDR3 protein: CATSSGDVYEQYF

V gene: TRBV5-1
clone size: NA
D gene: TRBD2
J gene: TRBJ2-1
CDR3 DNA: TGCGCCAGCAGCTTCTATAGCCGGGAGGGCCGAGGGAATGAGCAGTTCTTC
CDR3 protein: CASSFYSREGRGNEQFF

V gene: TRBV4-3
clone size: few
D gene: NA
J gene: TRBJ2-7
CDR3 DNA: TGCGCCAGCAGCCTGCAGGACGGAGGCTACGAGCAGTACTTC
CDR3 protein: CASSLQDGGYEQYF

V gene: TRBV12-3/TRBV12-4
clone size: few
D gene: NA
J gene: TRBJ2-1
CDR3 DNA: TGTGCCAGCAGGGACAGTGGTTACAATGAGCAGTTCTTC
CDR3 protein: CASRDSGYNEQFF

V gene: TRBV4-1
clone size: few
D gene: NA
J gene: TRBJ1-1
CDR3 DNA: TGCGCCAGCAGCCAGAGGGGGTTCCCTGAAGCTTTCTTT
CDR3 protein: CASSQRGFPEAFF

V gene: TRBV4-1
clone size: NA
D gene: NA
J gene: TRBJ2-1
CDR3 DNA: TGCGCCAGCAGCAAGGGGCGTTCCGACAATGAGCAGTTCTTC
CDR3 protein: CASSKGRSDNEQFF

V gene: TRBV4-1
clone size: NA
D gene: NA
J gene: TRBJ2-1
CDR3 DNA: TGCGCCAGCAGCCAAGATCGGGGGATGGATGAGCAGTTCTTC
CDR3 protein: CASSQDRGMDEQFF

V gene: TRBV11-2
clone size: few
D gene: NA
J gene: TRBJ1-2
CDR3 DNA: TGTGCCAGCAGCTTAGACGGGCAGGGAACCTATGGCTACACCTTC
CDR3 protein: CASSLDGQGTYGYTF

V gene: TRBV6-5
clone size: few
D gene: NA
J gene: TRBJ2-7
CDR3 DNA: TGTGCCAGCAGTTACTCGGCAGAACTCTCCTACGAGCAGTACTTC
CDR3 protein: CASSYSAELSYEQYF

V gene: TRBV6-5
clone size: NA
D gene: NA
J gene: TRBJ1-3
CDR3 DNA: TGTGCCAGCAGTTACCCTAGGGGGTCGGTTGGAAACACCATATATTTT
CDR3 protein: CASSYPRGSVGNTIYF

V gene: TRBV11-2
clone size: few
D gene: TRBD1
J gene: TRBJ2-1
CDR3 DNA: TGTGCCAGCAGCTTAGTGACAGGGGATTTTTCCTACAATGAGCAGTTCTTC
CDR3 protein: CASSLVTGDFSYNEQFF

V gene: TRBV20-1
clone size: medium-sized
D gene: NA
J gene: TRBJ2-7
CDR3 DNA: TGCAGTGCTAAAGACAGGGTTGGGGGGGATTGGTCCGAGCAGTACTTC
CDR3 protein: CSAKDRVGGDWSEQYF

V gene: TRBV20-1
clone size: few
D gene: TRBD1
J gene: TRBJ1-1
CDR3 DNA: TGCAGTGCTAACGACAGGGTAACGAACACTGAAGCTTTCTTT
CDR3 protein: CSANDRVTNTEAFF

V gene: TRBV12-3/TRBV12-4
clone size: many
D gene: TRBD1
J gene: TRBJ1-2
CDR3 DNA: TGTGCCAGCAGCTCCTTGGAGGGGGCCCCCTATGGCTACACCTTC
CDR3 protein: CASSSLEGAPYGYTF

V gene: TRBV11-1
clone size: few
D gene: NA
J gene: TRBJ1-4
CDR3 DNA: TGTGCCAGCAGCCTCCGGGACACTTCTAATGAAAAACAGTTTTTT
CDR3 protein: CASSLRDTSNEKQFF

V gene: TRBV12-3/TRBV12-4
clone size: few
D gene: NA
J gene: TRBJ2-3
CDR3 DNA: TGTGCCAGCAGGGACCACACAGATACGCAGTATTTT
CDR3 protein: CASRDHTDTQYF

V gene: TRBV4-1
clone size: NA
D gene: NA
J gene: TRBJ1-3
CDR3 DNA: TGCGCCAGCAGCCAAGAATGGGGTGGTGGAAACACCATATATTTT
CDR3 protein: CASSQEWGGGNTIYF

V gene: TRBV6-1
clone size: few
D gene: NA
J gene: TRBJ1-1
CDR3 DNA: TGTGCCAGCAGTCTTTATATTTCAAATGAAGCTTTCTTT
CDR3 protein: CASSLYISNEAFF

V gene: TRBV29-1
clone size: many
D gene: TRBD1
J gene: TRBJ1-4
CDR3 DNA: TGCAGCGCCACGGGGGGACAGGCTGATGAAAAACTGTTTTTT
CDR3 protein: CSATGGQADEKLFF

V gene: TRBV10-3
clone size: NA
D gene: NA
J gene: TRBJ1-1
CDR3 DNA: TGTGCCATCAGTGAGGACCTAGCAGGGACTGAAGCTTTCTTT
CDR3 protein: CAISEDLAGTEAFF

V gene: TRBV3-1
clone size: NA
D gene: TRBD1
J gene: TRBJ1-1
CDR3 DNA: TGTGCCAGCAGCCAATTATTGGACAGGGCGTGCACTGAAGCTTTCTTT
CDR3 protein: CASSQLLDRACTEAFF

V gene: TRBV2
clone size: few
D gene: NA
J gene: TRBJ2-7
CDR3 DNA: TGTGCCAGCAGTGTCTCGGTCTACGAGCAGTACTTC
CDR3 protein: CASSVSVYEQYF

V gene: TRBV7-3
clone size: NA
D gene: NA
J gene: TRBJ2-1
CDR3 DNA: TGTGCCAGCAGCCCGAGACTAGAAACCTACAATGAGCAGTTCTTC
CDR3 protein: CASSPRLETYNEQFF

V gene: TRBV12-3/TRBV12-4
clone size: NA
D gene: NA
J gene: TRBJ2-7
CDR3 DNA: TGTGCCAGCAGTTTAGTCCCGGACGGTGGGACGGATGAGCAGTACTTC
CDR3 protein: CASSLVPDGGTDEQYF

V gene: TRBV5-6
clone size: NA
D gene: NA
J gene: TRBJ2-1
CDR3 DNA: TGTGCCAGCATTACTAGGGGAGAGGACTCCTACAATGAGCAGTTCTTC
CDR3 protein: CASITRGEDSYNEQFF

V gene: TRBV5-8
clone size: NA
D gene: NA
J gene: TRBJ2-1
CDR3 DNA: TGTGCCAGCAGCTTGGCCCTCTTTAGGCAGTTCTTC
CDR3 protein: CASSLALFRQFF

V gene: TRBV20-1
clone size: NA
D gene: TRBD2
J gene: TRBJ2-1
CDR3 DNA: TGCAGCTCGCAGCGGGAAACCCCCTACAATGAGCAGTTCTTC
CDR3 protein: CSSQRETPYNEQFF

V gene: TRBV11-2
clone size: NA
D gene: NA
J gene: TRBJ2-3
CDR3 DNA: TGTGCCAGCAGCTTATTCGCGGGGTACACAGATACGCAGTATTTT
CDR3 protein: CASSLFAGYTDTQYF

V gene: TRBV13
clone size: few
D gene: NA
J gene: TRBJ1-1
CDR3 DNA: TGTGCCAGCAAAGGTGTAACAGGGTACACTGAAGCTTTCTTT
CDR3 protein: CASKGVTGYTEAFF

V gene: TRBV4-1
clone size: few
D gene: NA
J gene: TRBJ1-2
CDR3 DNA: TGCGCCAGCAGCCAAGGGGACATTGTCTATGGCTACACCTTC
CDR3 protein: CASSQGDIVYGYTF

V gene: TRBV6-1
clone size: NA
D gene: NA
J gene: TRBJ1-2
CDR3 DNA: TGTGCCAGCAGTGAAGCCTCAGGGGCGCTCGGCTACACCTTC
CDR3 protein: CASSEASGALGYTF

V gene: TRBV12-3/TRBV12-4
clone size: NA
D gene: NA
J gene: TRBJ2-7
CDR3 DNA: TGTGCCAGCAGGATCCGACAGCTACCCTACGAGCAGTACTTC
CDR3 protein: CASRIRQLPYEQYF

V gene: TRBV27
clone size: NA
D gene: NA
J gene: TRBJ2-7
CDR3 DNA: TGTGCCAGCAGTTTTTCAGAAGTTACGGACGAGCAGTACTTC
CDR3 protein: CASSFSEVTDEQYF

V gene: TRBV5-1
clone size: NA
D gene: TRBD1
J gene: TRBJ2-5
CDR3 DNA: TGCGCCAGCAGCCCGGACAGGGGAACCCAAGAGACCCAGTACTTC
CDR3 protein: CASSPDRGTQETQYF

V gene: TRBV28
clone size: few
D gene: TRBD1
J gene: TRBJ1-2
CDR3 DNA: TGTGCCAGCAGTTTATGGGGGGACAGAAGCTATGGCTACACCTTC
CDR3 protein: CASSLWGDRSYGYTF

V gene: TRBV6-5
clone size: NA
D gene: TRBD1
J gene: TRBJ2-2
CDR3 DNA: TGTGCCAGCAGTTACTCTAACGGACAGGGCGACACCGGGGAGCTGTTTTTT
CDR3 protein: CASSYSNGQGDTGELFF

V gene: TRBV12-3/TRBV12-4
clone size: NA
D gene: TRBD1
J gene: TRBJ1-2
CDR3 DNA: TGTGCCAGCAGTTTAGGGGGGACAGACCTTGACTATGGCTACACCTTC
CDR3 protein: CASSLGGTDLDYGYTF

V gene: TRBV25-1
clone size: few
D gene: TRBD1
J gene: TRBJ2-6
CDR3 DNA: TGTGCCAGCAGTCCCGACAGGGGGCCAATTTCTGGGGCCAACGTCCTGACTTTC
CDR3 protein: CASSPDRGPISGANVLTF